The sequence of this T cell receptor beta chain was determined in a study of glioma-infiltrating T cells. Overall study context: Presurgical dexamethasone in glioma patients lasted six or fewer days.

Amplification of TCR alpha and beta CDR3 regions from RNA used iRepertoire nested multiplex PCR. One entry per CDR3 protein, called by TCRdb with MiXCR from the multiplex PCR reads. The sample consists of a few hundred thousand distinct CDR3 sequences, roughly 41% of them appearing once. Study findings and constraints: Gliomas, especially low-grade, showed above-expected tissue-blood divergence; non-neoplastic patients showed below. Very few CDR3 sequences were shared between tissue and blood.

V was shortened by 3 bases and J by 0 bases, with 9 bases between the two germline ends. The CDR3 is 14 residues long. Germline-derived CDR1 and CDR2 are MGHRA and YSYEKL. This clonotype came up a few times. Its antigen is undetermined. The sequencing sample was made of glioma tissue, nonneoplastic brain tissue, or PBMCs (not recorded which). The TCR originated in a human donor with low-grade glioma or glioblastoma, undergoing nonglioma brain surgery, or in good health (not recorded which). The rearrangement links TRBV4-1 to TRBJ2-7; D remains unclear. CDR3 sequence: CASSQGRFSYEQYF. The CDR3 nucleotides are TGCGCCAGCAGCCAGGGCCGCTTCTCCTACGAGCAGTACTTC.